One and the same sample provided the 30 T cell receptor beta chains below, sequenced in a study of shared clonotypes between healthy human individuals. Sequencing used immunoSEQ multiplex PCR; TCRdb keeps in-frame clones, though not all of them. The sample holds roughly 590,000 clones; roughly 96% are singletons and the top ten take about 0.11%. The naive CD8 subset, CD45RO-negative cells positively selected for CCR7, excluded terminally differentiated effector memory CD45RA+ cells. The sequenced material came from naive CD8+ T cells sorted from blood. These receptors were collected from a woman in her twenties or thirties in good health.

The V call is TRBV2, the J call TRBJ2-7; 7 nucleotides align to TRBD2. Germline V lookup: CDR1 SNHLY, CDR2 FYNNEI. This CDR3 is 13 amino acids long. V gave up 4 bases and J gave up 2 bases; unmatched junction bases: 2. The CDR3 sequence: CASSASGPYEQYF. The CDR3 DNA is TGTGCCAGCAGTGCTAGCGGCCCCTACGAGCAGTACTTC. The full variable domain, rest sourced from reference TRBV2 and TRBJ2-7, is EPEVTQTPSHQVTQMGQEVILRCVPISNHLYFYWYRQILGQKVEFLVSFYNNEISEKSEIFDDQFSVERPDGSNFTLKIRSTKLEDSAMYFCASSASGPYEQYFGPGTRLTVT.

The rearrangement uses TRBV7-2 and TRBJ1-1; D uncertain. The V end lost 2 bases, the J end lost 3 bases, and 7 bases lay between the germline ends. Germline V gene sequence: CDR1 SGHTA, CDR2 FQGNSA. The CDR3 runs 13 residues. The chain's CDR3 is CASSLLGHTEAFF. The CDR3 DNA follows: TGTGCCAGCAGCTTACTGGGTCACACTGAAGCTTTCTTT.

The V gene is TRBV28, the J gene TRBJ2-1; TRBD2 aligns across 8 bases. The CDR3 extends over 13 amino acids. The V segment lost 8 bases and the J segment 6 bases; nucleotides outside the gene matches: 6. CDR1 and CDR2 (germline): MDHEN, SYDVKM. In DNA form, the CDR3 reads TGTGCCAGCGCCGGGACTAGACCCAATGAGCAGTTCTTC. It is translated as CASAGTRPNEQFF.

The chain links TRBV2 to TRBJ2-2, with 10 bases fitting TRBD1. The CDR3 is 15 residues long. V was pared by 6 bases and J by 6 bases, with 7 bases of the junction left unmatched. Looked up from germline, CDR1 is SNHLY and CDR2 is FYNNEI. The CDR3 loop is CASRERQGASGELFF. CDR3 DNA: TGTGCCAGCAGGGAGAGACAGGGGGCATCCGGGGAGCTGTTTTTT.

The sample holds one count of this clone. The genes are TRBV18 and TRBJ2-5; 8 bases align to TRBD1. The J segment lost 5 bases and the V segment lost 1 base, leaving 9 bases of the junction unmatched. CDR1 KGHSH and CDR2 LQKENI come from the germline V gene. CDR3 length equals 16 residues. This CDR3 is CASSPRTGGKTETQYF. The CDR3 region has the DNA TGTGCCAGCTCACCACGCACAGGGGGAAAAACCGAGACCCAGTACTTC.

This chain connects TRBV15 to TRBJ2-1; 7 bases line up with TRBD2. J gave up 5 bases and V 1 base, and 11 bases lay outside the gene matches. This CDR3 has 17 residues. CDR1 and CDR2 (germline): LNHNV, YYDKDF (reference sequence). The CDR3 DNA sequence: TGTGCCACCAGCAGAGCCCTACGGGAGGTCCCTGACAATGAGCAGTTCTTC. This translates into CATSRALREVPDNEQFF.

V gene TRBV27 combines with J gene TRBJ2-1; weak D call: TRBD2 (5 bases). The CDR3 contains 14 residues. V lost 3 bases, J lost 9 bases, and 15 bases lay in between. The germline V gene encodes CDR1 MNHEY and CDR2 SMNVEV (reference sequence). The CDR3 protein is CASSFFGGPVEQFF. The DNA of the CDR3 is TGTGCCAGCAGTTTTTTCGGAGGCCCCGTTGAGCAGTTCTTC.

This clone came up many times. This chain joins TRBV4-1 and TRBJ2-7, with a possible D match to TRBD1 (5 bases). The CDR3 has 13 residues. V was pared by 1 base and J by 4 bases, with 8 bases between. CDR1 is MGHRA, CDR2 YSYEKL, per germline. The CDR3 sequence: CASSQGTNYEQYF. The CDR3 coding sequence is TGCGCCAGCAGCCAAGGGACAAATTACGAGCAGTACTTC.

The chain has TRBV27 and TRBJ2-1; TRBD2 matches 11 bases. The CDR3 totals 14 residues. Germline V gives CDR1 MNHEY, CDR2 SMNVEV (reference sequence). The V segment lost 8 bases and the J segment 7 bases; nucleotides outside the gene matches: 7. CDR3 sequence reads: CASAILAGGNEQFF. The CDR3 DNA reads TGTGCCAGCGCGATCCTAGCGGGAGGTAATGAGCAGTTCTTC.

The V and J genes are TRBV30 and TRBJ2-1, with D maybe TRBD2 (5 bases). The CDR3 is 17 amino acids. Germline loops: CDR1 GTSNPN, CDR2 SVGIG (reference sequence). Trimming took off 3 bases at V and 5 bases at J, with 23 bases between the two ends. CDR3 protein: CAWSSHPPLARDNEQFF. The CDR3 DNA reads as TGTGCCTGGAGCAGCCATCCCCCTTTAGCGCGGGACAATGAGCAGTTCTTC.

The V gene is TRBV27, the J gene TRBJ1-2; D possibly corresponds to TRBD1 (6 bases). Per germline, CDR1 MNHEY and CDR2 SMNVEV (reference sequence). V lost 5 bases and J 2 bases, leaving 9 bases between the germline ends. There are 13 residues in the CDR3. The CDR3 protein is CASSGQGNYGYTF. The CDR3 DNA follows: TGTGCCAGCAGTGGGCAGGGGAACTATGGCTACACCTTC.

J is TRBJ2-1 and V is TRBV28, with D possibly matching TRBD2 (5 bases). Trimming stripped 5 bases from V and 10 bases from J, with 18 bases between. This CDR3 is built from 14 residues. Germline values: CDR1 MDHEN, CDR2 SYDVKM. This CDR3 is CASSPPGLSGEQFF. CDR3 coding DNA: TGTGCCAGCAGTCCACCCGGACTCTCCGGCGAGCAGTTCTTC.

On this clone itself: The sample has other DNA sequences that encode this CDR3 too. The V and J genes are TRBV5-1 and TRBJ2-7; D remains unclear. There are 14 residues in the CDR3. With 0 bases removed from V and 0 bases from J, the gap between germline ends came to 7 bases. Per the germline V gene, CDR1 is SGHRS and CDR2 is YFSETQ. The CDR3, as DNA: TGCGCCAGCAGCTTGGTGGCGAGCTCCTACGAGCAGTACTTC. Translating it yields CASSLVASSYEQYF.

The chain's CDR3 is CASSVDLETQYF. The CDR3 DNA is TGTGCCAGCAGCGTAGATCTAGAGACCCAGTACTTC. The chain links TRBV9 to TRBJ2-5; D unresolved. Germline V gene lookup returns CDR1 SGDLS and CDR2 YYNGEE. V shed 0 bases and J shed 4 bases, with 4 bases lying between them. The length of the CDR3 is 12 residues.

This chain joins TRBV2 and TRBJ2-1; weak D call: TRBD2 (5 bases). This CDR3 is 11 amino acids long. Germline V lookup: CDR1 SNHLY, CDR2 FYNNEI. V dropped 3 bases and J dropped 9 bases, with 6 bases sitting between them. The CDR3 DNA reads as TGTGCCAGCAGTGACGCGGGTGAGCAGTTCTTC. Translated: CASSDAGEQFF. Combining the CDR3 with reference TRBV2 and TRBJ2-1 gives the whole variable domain EPEVTQTPSHQVTQMGQEVILRCVPISNHLYFYWYRQILGQKVEFLVSFYNNEISEKSEIFDDQFSVERPDGSNFTLKIRSTKLEDSAMYFCASSDAGEQFFGPGTRLTVL.

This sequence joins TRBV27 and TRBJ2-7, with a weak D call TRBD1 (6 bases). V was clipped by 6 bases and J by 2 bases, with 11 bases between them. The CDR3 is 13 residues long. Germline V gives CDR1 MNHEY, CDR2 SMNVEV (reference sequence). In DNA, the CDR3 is TGTGCCAGCAGCCAGGGGATCCCCTACGAGCAGTACTTC. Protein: CASSQGIPYEQYF.

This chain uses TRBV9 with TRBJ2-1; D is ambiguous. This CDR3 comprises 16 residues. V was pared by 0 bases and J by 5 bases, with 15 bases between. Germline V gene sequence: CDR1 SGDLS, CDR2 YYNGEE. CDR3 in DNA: TGTGCCAGCAGCGTAGAGCCGGAGATAAGACACAATGAGCAGTTCTTC. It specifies CASSVEPEIRHNEQFF.

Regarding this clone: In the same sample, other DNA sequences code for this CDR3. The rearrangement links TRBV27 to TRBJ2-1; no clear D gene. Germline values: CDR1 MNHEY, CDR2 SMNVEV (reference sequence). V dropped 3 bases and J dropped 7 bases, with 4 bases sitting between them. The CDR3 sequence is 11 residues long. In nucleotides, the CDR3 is TGTGCCAGCAGTTTTGGTAATGAGCAGTTCTTC. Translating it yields CASSFGNEQFF.

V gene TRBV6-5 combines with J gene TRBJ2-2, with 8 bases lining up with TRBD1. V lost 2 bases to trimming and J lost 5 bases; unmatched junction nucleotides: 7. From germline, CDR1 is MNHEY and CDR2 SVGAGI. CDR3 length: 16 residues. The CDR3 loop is CASSYQGAVFTGELFF. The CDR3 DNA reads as TGTGCCAGCAGTTACCAGGGGGCTGTCTTTACCGGGGAGCTGTTTTTT.

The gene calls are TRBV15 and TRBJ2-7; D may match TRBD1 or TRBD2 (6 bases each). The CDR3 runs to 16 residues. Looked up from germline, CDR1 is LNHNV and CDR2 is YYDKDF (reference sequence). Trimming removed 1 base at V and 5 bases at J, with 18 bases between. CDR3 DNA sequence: TGTGCCACCAGCAGAGTCTTGGGGGGCTTTGTCAACGAGCAGTACTTC. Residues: CATSRVLGGFVNEQYF. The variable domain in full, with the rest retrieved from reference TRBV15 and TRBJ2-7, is DAMVIQNPRYQVTQFGKPVTLSCSQTLNHNVMYWYQQKSSQAPKLLFHYYDKDFNNEADTPDNFQSRRPNTSFCFLDIRSPGLGDTAMYLCATSRVLGGFVNEQYFGPGTRLTVT.

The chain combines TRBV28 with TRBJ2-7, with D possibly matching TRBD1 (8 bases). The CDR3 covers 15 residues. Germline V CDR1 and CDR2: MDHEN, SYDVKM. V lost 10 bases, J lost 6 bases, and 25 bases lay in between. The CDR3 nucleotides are TGTGCCATCTCCTCCGGACAGGGACTATTCGGCGAGCAGTACTTC. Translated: CAISSGQGLFGEQYF.

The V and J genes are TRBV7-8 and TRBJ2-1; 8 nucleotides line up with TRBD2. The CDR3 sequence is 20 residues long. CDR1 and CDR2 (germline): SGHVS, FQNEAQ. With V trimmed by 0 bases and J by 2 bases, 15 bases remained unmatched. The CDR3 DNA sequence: TGTGCCAGCAGCTTAGCATTAAGTGAGCGGGCGGGAGGCACCTACAATGAGCAGTTCTTC. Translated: CASSLALSERAGGTYNEQFF.

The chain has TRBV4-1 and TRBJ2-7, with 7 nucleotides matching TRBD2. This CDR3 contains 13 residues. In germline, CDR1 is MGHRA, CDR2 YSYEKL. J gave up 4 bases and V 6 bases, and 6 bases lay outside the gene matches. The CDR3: CASRGEGRYEQYF. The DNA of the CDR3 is TGCGCCAGCAGAGGGGAGGGAAGGTACGAGCAGTACTTC.

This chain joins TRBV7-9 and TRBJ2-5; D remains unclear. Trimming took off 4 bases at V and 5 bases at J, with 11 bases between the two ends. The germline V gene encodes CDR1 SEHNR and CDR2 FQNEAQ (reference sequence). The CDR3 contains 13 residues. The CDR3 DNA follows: TGTGCCAGCAGCTCGAACCCCTCGGAGACCCAGTACTTC. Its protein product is CASSSNPSETQYF.

CDR3 in DNA: TGTGCCACCAGCAGAGGCATGGGGCGGAATGAAAAACTGTTTTTT. It yields the protein CATSRGMGRNEKLFF. The V gene is TRBV15, the J gene TRBJ1-4, with D possibly TRBD1 on 5 matching bases. The CDR3 runs to 15 residues. Trimming removed 1 base at V and 5 bases at J, with 11 bases between. Germline V gives CDR1 LNHNV, CDR2 YYDKDF (reference sequence).

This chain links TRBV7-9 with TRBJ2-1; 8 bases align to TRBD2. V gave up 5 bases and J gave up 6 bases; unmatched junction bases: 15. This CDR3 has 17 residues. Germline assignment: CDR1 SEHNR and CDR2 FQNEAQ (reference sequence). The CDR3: CASSPADGTRESNEQFF. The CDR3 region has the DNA TGTGCCAGCAGCCCCGCCGATGGGACTAGGGAGTCCAATGAGCAGTTCTTC.

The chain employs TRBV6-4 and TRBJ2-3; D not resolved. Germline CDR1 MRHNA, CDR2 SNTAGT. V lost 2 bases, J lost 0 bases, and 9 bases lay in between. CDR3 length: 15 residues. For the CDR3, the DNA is TGTGCCAGCAGTGACGGCATTTCTAGCACAGATACGCAGTATTTT. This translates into CASSDGISSTDTQYF.

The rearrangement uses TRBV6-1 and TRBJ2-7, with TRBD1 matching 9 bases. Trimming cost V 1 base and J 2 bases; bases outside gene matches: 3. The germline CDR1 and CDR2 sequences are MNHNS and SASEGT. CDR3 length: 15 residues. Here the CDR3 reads CASSEGTGVPYEQYF. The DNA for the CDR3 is TGTGCCAGCAGTGAAGGGACAGGGGTCCCCTACGAGCAGTACTTC.

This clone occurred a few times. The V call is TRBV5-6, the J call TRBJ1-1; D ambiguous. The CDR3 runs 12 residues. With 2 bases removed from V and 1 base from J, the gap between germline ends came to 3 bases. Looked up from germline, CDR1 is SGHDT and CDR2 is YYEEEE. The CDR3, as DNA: TGTGCCAGCAGCTTCCAGAACACTGAAGCTTTCTTT. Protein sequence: CASSFQNTEAFF.

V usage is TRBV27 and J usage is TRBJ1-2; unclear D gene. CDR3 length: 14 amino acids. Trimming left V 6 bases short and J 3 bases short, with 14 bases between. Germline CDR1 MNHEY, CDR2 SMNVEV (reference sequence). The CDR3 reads CASRDRAADYGYTF. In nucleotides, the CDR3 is TGTGCCAGCAGAGATAGGGCAGCCGACTATGGCTACACCTTC.